These 20 T cell receptor beta chains were all obtained from the same sample, sequenced in a study of long-term antiretroviral therapy in people with HIV. This was the immunoSEQ v3.0 assay at survey level. Assay used: immunoSEQ multiplex PCR; TCRdb lists only in-frame clones, some missing. The sample contains 15,000 to 20,000 clones, around 74% of which appear only once. Sequenced here: unsorted PBMCs, sampled roughly 2.2 years before starting antiretroviral therapy. Receptor source: a man aged 25 to 45 with HIV.

The count of this clone is one. The chain combines TRBV14 with TRBJ1-4, with TRBD1 matching over 8 bases. The J segment lost 0 bases and the V segment lost 1 base, leaving 10 bases of the junction unmatched. This CDR3 region has 19 residues. The V gene's germline CDR1 is SGHDN and CDR2 FVKESK. The CDR3 sequence: CASSQVDRGQLTTNEKLFF. CDR3 coding DNA: TGTGCCAGCAGCCAAGTTGACAGGGGACAACTTACAACTAATGAAAAACTGTTTTTT.

This clone was observed a few times. V is TRBV14 and J is TRBJ2-7, with D perhaps matching TRBD2 (5 bases). CDR3 length equals 14 residues. V was trimmed by 1 base and J by 3 bases, leaving 10 bases between them. The V gene's germline CDR1 is SGHDN and CDR2 FVKESK. CDR3 sequence: CASSQAPGSYEQYF. The CDR3 nucleotides read TGTGCCAGCAGCCAAGCTCCGGGGAGCTACGAGCAGTACTTC.

CDR3: CASSLRGHTSGYRTDTQYF. In DNA form, the CDR3 reads TGTGCCAGTAGTCTTAGGGGACATACTAGCGGCTATAGAACAGATACGCAGTATTTT. The rearrangement uses TRBV19 and TRBJ2-3; TRBD2 matches 8 bases. J was trimmed by 3 bases and V by 5 bases; bases with no gene match: 19. Germline values: CDR1 LNHDA, CDR2 SQIVND (reference sequence). The CDR3 sequence is 19 residues long. Filled out from reference TRBV19 and TRBJ2-3, the complete variable domain reads DGGITQSPKYLFRKEGQNVTLSCEQNLNHDAMYWYRQDPGQGLRLIYYSQIVNDFQKGDIAEGYSVSREKKESFPLTVTSAQKNPTAFYLCASSLRGHTSGYRTDTQYFGPGTRLTVL.

This chain joins TRBV9 and TRBJ2-1, with 9 bases matching TRBD2. The CDR3 length is 16 residues. V lost 3 bases and J lost 3; bases outside the gene matches: 7. Germline loops: CDR1 SGDLS, CDR2 YYNGEE. The CDR3 DNA reads TGTGCCAGCAGCGGGCCGCAGCGGGGGGACTACAATGAGCAGTTCTTC. It codes for CASSGPQRGDYNEQFF.

This clone was seen a handful of times. The rearrangement joins TRBV5-5 to TRBJ1-5; a weak D match, TRBD1 (6 bases). Trimming cost V 3 bases and J 5 bases, with 15 bases left between them. The germline V gene has CDR1 SGHKS and CDR2 YYEKEE (reference sequence). CDR3 length: 15 residues. DNA of the CDR3: TGTGCCAGCAGCTATGGGGGGGGCGCAGATCAGCCCCAGCATTTT. This translates into CASSYGGGADQPQHF.

This clone appeared once. This chain links TRBV19 with TRBJ2-7, with D maybe TRBD1 (5 bases). The CDR3 consists of 15 residues. The V end lost 6 bases, the J end lost 1 base, and 16 bases lay between the germline ends. CDR1 LNHDA and CDR2 SQIVND come from the germline V gene (reference sequence). This CDR3 reads CASSSFRASSYEQYF. As DNA, the CDR3 is TGTGCCAGTAGCTCTTTCAGGGCTTCGTCCTACGAGCAGTACTTC.

The chain employs TRBV10-3 and TRBJ1-5; 7 bases fit TRBD1. The ends lost 4 bases at V and 7 bases at J; junction bases unmatched: 7. The CDR3 spans 14 residues. From germline, CDR1 is ENHRY and CDR2 SYGVKD. The CDR3 nucleotides read TGTGCCATCAGTGGGTCCGACAGGGTACAGCCCCAGCATTTT. This codes for CAISGSDRVQPQHF.

The J gene is TRBJ2-5, the V gene TRBV5-1; no definite D call. Trimming left V 6 bases short and J 2 bases short, with 17 bases between. Germline-derived CDR1 and CDR2 are SGHRS and YFSETQ. The CDR3 spans 15 residues. The chain's CDR3 is CASNSDLASQETQYF. In nucleotides, the CDR3 is TGCGCCAGCAATTCGGATTTGGCTAGTCAAGAGACCCAGTACTTC.

The V call is TRBV11-3, the J call TRBJ1-3; 9 positions match TRBD1. CDR1 is SGHNT, CDR2 YENEEA, per germline. V trimming: 5 bases; J trimming: 4 bases; junction bases outside the gene matches: 6. The CDR3 spans 15 residues. Here the CDR3 DNA reads TGTGCCAGCAGCCCCGGACAGGGGCCAGGAAACACCATATATTTT. This gives the protein CASSPGQGPGNTIYF.

The chain employs TRBV6-4 and TRBJ2-7; tentative D call: TRBD2 (6 bases). The germline V and J ends were trimmed by 3 bases and 6 bases, with 15 bases remaining between them. Germline CDR1 and CDR2: MRHNA and SNTAGT. The CDR3 spans 14 residues. CDR3 in amino acids: CASSEFSGMREQYF. The CDR3 nucleotides read TGTGCCAGCAGTGAGTTTAGCGGTATGCGCGAGCAGTACTTC.

By share, this clone ranks as medium-sized. The chain carries TRBV6-1 and TRBJ1-4; possibly TRBD1 for D (6 bases). CDR3 length: 15 amino acids. The V end was cut by 8 bases, the J end by 6 bases, with 19 bases between. CDR1 is MNHNS, CDR2 SASEGT, per germline. The CDR3 loop reads CASRALQGGDEKLFF. The CDR3 coding sequence is TGTGCCAGCCGAGCATTACAGGGCGGTGATGAAAAACTGTTTTTT.

This chain uses TRBV6-4 with TRBJ2-7; 12 bases match TRBD2. CDR3 length: 14 residues. Germline V gene lookup returns CDR1 MRHNA and CDR2 SNTAGT. The J segment lost 1 base and the V segment lost 9 bases, leaving 4 bases of the junction unmatched. The DNA for the CDR3 is TGTGCCAGTGAAACTAGCGGGGGGTCCTACGAGCAGTACTTC. This gives the protein CASETSGGSYEQYF.

By share, this clone counts as medium-sized. The chain uses TRBV6-4 and TRBJ2-7; no reliable D call. The CDR3 contains 13 residues. Trimming shortened V by 2 bases and J by 5 bases, and 10 bases separated the two germline ends. Germline loops: CDR1 MRHNA, CDR2 SNTAGT. The CDR3 DNA is TGTGCCAGCAGTGACGGGCCGAACGACGAGCAGTACTTC. Translated, it gives CASSDGPNDEQYF.

Here the CDR3 reads CASSDEHWASGGSGELFF. The CDR3 nucleotides read TGTGCCAGCAGCGACGAGCACTGGGCTAGCGGGGGTTCCGGGGAGCTGTTTTTT. The chain carries TRBV7-9 and TRBJ2-2, with 10 bases matching TRBD2. This CDR3 spans 18 amino acids. Germline CDR1 and CDR2: SEHNR and FQNEAQ (reference sequence). Trimming removed 5 bases from V and 6 bases from J; junction bases left unmatched: 15.

V and J are TRBV7-4 and TRBJ1-1; TRBD1 matches 7 bases. Germline loops: CDR1 SGHVT, CDR2 SQSDAQ. The ends lost 5 bases at V and 3 bases at J; junction bases unmatched: 12. This CDR3 region has 16 residues. The CDR3 spells CASSHRGQEGYTEAFF. CDR3 bases: TGTGCCAGCAGCCACCGCGGACAGGAGGGATACACTGAAGCTTTCTTT.

The rearrangement uses TRBV30 and TRBJ2-2, with 8 bases matching TRBD2. The CDR3 contains 14 residues. V lost 3 bases to trimming and J lost 7 bases; unmatched junction nucleotides: 7. Germline loops: CDR1 GTSNPN, CDR2 SVGIG (reference sequence). CDR3 sequence (DNA): TGTGCCTGGAGGAACGGGAGGGAGAGCGGGGAGCTGTTTTTT. This codes for CAWRNGRESGELFF.

The V call is TRBV4-1, the J call TRBJ2-3; perhaps TRBD2 as D (5 bases). This CDR3 contains 17 residues. Germline V gives CDR1 MGHRA, CDR2 YSYEKL. Deletions cut 0 bases from V and 5 bases from J, with 18 bases between. In nucleotides, the CDR3 is TGCGCCAGCAGCCAAGAGCCGGACTCCCAGTGGGGAGATACGCAGTATTTT. Translation gives CASSQEPDSQWGDTQYF.

The V call is TRBV6-1, the J call TRBJ2-7; D gene unclear. Deletions cut 4 bases from V and 8 bases from J, with 12 bases between. Germline assignment: CDR1 MNHNS and CDR2 SASEGT. This CDR3 region has 12 residues. The CDR3 loop is CASSGSGIQQYF. The CDR3 nucleotides are TGTGCCAGCAGTGGCTCGGGCATCCAGCAGTACTTC.

The chain has TRBV4-1 and TRBJ2-2; 7 bases agree with TRBD2. Germline CDR1 is MGHRA and CDR2 is YSYEKL. The junction had 11 bases not matched to a gene; V was cut back by 4 bases and J by 6 bases. This CDR3 contains 16 residues. CDR3 coding DNA: TGCGCCAGCAGCCTTTGGCGGGAGACATGGGCCGGGGAGCTGTTTTTT. It codes for CASSLWRETWAGELFF.

This chain links TRBV29-1 with TRBJ2-1; 7 bases align to TRBD2. Germline V gives CDR1 SQVTM, CDR2 ANQGSEA. The CDR3 extends over 13 amino acids. V shed 2 bases and J 7 bases; nucleotides not matched to a gene: 5. The CDR3 nucleotides are TGCAGCGTTGAAAATTGGGGAGGGAATGAGCAGTTCTTC. Translation gives CSVENWGGNEQFF.